This TCR beta chain emerged from a study of identifying expanded T cells in peripheral blood. About this clone itself: Its antigen is still unknown.

Profiling relied on immunoSEQ multiplex PCR, and the TCRdb table lists in-frame clones only, not all of them. The sample holds about 91,000 clones, more than 70% seen once. V gave up 0 bases and J gave up 0 bases, with 7 bases separating them. Germline assignment: CDR1 SGHRS and CDR2 YFSETQ. CDR3 size: 15 residues. During the collection period, no donor immune events like infections were recorded. The study's findings and limits: Roughly two-week clone count variance significantly increased as total template count grew. About 1.2 clones differed between technical replicates, versus approximately 17 and 20 over time.

The sequence was collected from a person aged 18 to 70 in good health. The chain employs TRBV5-1 and TRBJ2-1; tentative D call: TRBD2 (5 bases). Sequencing was performed on blood. The CDR3 nucleotides are TGCGCCAGCAGCTTGGGGGAGAGCTCCTACAATGAGCAGTTCTTC. Residues: CASSLGESSYNEQFF.